The rows below give T cell receptor beta chains drawn from one sample of a study of T-cell reconstitution after alpha-beta-depleted transplantation in children. TCRdb reanalysed the PCR reads using MiXCR and keeps one entry per CDR3 protein. This sample has over 70,000 distinct CDR3 sequences, with 9.5% to 15% found just once. Sequenced here: PBMCs from the stem cell graft donor, sampled from the stem cell graft. The source is a human donor who donated a stem cell graft to a child with inherited bone marrow failure. Each CDR3 is given without its conserved first and last residue.

j_call v_call cdr3_aa
TRBJ1-1 TRBV5-6 ASSIRGATEAF
TRBJ2-6 TRBV20-1 SARAVGTGANVLT
TRBJ2-2 TRBV7-2 ASSLAGTLNTGELF
TRBJ1-3 TRBV5-1 ASSPGSGNTIY
TRBJ2-1 TRBV24-1 ATSGAPYNEQF
TRBJ2-3 TRBV29-1 SAKKAGGYPSTDTQY
TRBJ2-1 TRBV9 ASSVLPLPNEQF
TRBJ2-3 TRBV4-3 ASSQAPVEGARDTQY
TRBJ2-7 TRBV12-3/TRBV12-4 ASRDAGSYEQY
TRBJ2-7 TRBV7-2 ASSPVWAEQY
TRBJ1-3 TRBV18 ASSPGLSGNTIY
TRBJ2-3 TRBV7-2 ASSLGGGYTDTQY
TRBJ2-1 TRBV12-3/TRBV12-4 ASRSLGGSFDEQF
TRBJ2-1 TRBV7-2 ASSRIHDEQF
TRBJ1-2 TRBV3-1 ASSHQQSNYGYT